This T cell receptor beta chain was captured by sequencing in a study of a mutant IDH1 vaccine in newly diagnosed glioma. Overall study context: Among treated patients, approximately 60% were male and about 38% female, and mean age was around 40 years.

TCRdb's table, derived via immunoSEQ multiplex PCR, lists solely in-frame clones and lacks some. The sample has about 16,000 clones; about 95% are singletons. Time point indicated: baseline, week 1 (first vaccination visit). The sample's treatment: pre-vaccination baseline after standard-of-care therapy. This CDR3 contains 13 residues. Germline V gives CDR1 GTSNPN, CDR2 SVGIG (reference sequence). V was clipped by 0 bases and J by 11 bases, with 14 bases between them. This sample comprised peripheral blood mononuclear cells (PBMCs), obtained from a glioma patient treated with radiotherapy, temozolomide or both. This chain joins TRBV30 and TRBJ1-5; the D is unclear. This TCR came from a woman between 18 and 29 years old with glioma. Some clones in this sample may be carry-over from other donors' samples. The CDR3 loop is CAWSVKGAGAQHF. The DNA for the CDR3 is TGTGCCTGGAGTGTAAAGGGTGCAGGCGCCCAGCATTTT.